The source of this TCR beta chain is a study of blood T cells in healthy people across ages. Background on the study: Template switching retrieved approximately one barcoded beta molecule for each two T cells.

This clonotype showed up just a few times. The antigen is unknown. The germline CDR1 and CDR2 sequences are DFQATT and SNEGSKA (reference sequence). The CDR3 length is 15 residues. V was clipped by 2 bases and J by 1 base; unmatched bases: 8. Study-wide findings and caveats: What prevented conclusive comparison of naive and antigen-experienced cells was that PBMCs were unsorted.

Combining a sample-barcoded 5' primer with a J-beta primer mix, a second PCR ran for 7 to 11 cycles. TCRdb passed the 5' RACE reads through MiXCR, listing each CDR3 protein once. In the table there are some 1 million distinct CDR3 sequences, 40% to 55% of which are singletons. Sequences were obtained from blood. The sequence was obtained from a woman aged 55 to 70 in good health. This chain links TRBV20-1 with TRBJ2-7, with 7 bases identical to TRBD1. In DNA, the CDR3 is TGCAGTGCTAGACACAATAGGGGGCTTTCCTACGAGCAGTACTTC. Translation: CSARHNRGLSYEQYF.